This T cell receptor (beta chain) derives from a study of cytomegalovirus exposure and HLA in healthy donors. Amplification used 60 Vbeta primers and 13 Jbeta primers. Only in-frame clones appear in the TCRdb table, and some are missing; sequencing was by immunoSEQ multiplex PCR. Its table records 110,000 to 150,000 clones. What was sequenced was PBMCs. This receptor was identified in a woman under 30 in good health and CMV-seronegative.

CDR3 protein: CSAAGTGFGEQYF. The CDR3 DNA is TGCAGCGCCGCCGGGACAGGTTTTGGAGAGCAGTACTTC. This sequence joins TRBV29-1 and TRBJ2-7; 8 bases align to TRBD1. Germline V lookup: CDR1 SQVTM, CDR2 ANQGSEA. Trimming cost V 7 bases and J 7 bases; bases outside gene matches: 12. The CDR3 runs to 13 residues.